The clone carrying this T cell receptor beta chain was observed at least ten times. MiXCR was run by TCRdb on the PCR reads, yielding one entry per CDR3 protein. The data show 300,000 to 400,000 distinct CDR3 sequences, with about a fifth seen just once and approximately 0.85% held by the top ten. Using 10%, 30% or 50% RNA, naive CD8 libraries were derived from around 20,000 to 1,000,000 sorted cells. Naive CD8 T cells were picked out by sorting for CD8+CD4-CCR7+CD45RA+. The CDR3 runs to 15 residues. CDR1 is SEHNR, CDR2 FQNEAQ, per germline (reference sequence). The V and J ends lost 2 bases and 4 bases respectively, with 11 bases between them. The source of the sample is a study of molecular identifiers for immune sequencing clone quantification.

This rearrangement joins TRBV7-9 to TRBJ2-2, with D unclear. The sequence derives from a human donor in good health. Some libraries in this study had Jurkat cell RNA spiked in. The sequencing input was naive CD8+ T cells from blood, with Jurkat cell RNA spiked in. Subset given: FACS-sorted CD8+CD4-CCR7+CD45RA+ naive T cells. As DNA, the CDR3 is TGTGCCAGCAGCTTAATTACCGGTGTCACCGGGGAGCTGTTTTTT. Its translation: CASSLITGVTGELFF.